This TCR beta chain was profiled in a study of cytomegalovirus exposure and HLA in healthy donors. Study as a whole: An early data release held tens of millions of unique TCRs from HLA-typed donors.

The CDR3 consists of 14 residues. The V gene end was trimmed by 7 bases and the J gene end by 2 bases; junction bases not matched to a gene: 7. The germline V gene has CDR1 MNHNS and CDR2 SASEGT. The study ran its PCR with 60 Vbeta and 13 Jbeta primers. Repertoires were generated with immunoSEQ multiplex PCR, while TCRdb's copy carries only in-frame clones and drops some. The sample carries roughly 130,000 clones, about three quarters recorded once. The chain carries TRBV6-1 and TRBJ2-7; 8 bases are a match to TRBD1. The sequenced sample consisted of PBMCs. The TCR originated in a woman in her 40s in good health and CMV-seronegative. The chain's CDR3 is CASTMDRVTYEQYF. For the CDR3, the DNA is TGTGCCAGCACTATGGACAGGGTCACCTACGAGCAGTACTTC.